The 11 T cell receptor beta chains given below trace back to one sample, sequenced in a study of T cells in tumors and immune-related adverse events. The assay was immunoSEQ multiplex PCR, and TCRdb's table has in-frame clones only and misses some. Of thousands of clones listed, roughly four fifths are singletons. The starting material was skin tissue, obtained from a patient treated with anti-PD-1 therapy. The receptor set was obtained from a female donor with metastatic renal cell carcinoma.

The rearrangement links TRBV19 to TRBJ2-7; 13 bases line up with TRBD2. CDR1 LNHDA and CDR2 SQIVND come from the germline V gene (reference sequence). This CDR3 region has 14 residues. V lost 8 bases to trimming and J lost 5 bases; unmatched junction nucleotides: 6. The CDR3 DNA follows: TGTGCCAGTGTCGGGACTAGCGGGGACCACGAGCAGTACTTC. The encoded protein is CASVGTSGDHEQYF. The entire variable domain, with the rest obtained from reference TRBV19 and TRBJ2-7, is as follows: DGGITQSPKYLFRKEGQNVTLSCEQNLNHDAMYWYRQDPGQGLRLIYYSQIVNDFQKGDIAEGYSVSREKKESFPLTVTSAQKNPTAFYLCASVGTSGDHEQYFGPGTRLTVT.

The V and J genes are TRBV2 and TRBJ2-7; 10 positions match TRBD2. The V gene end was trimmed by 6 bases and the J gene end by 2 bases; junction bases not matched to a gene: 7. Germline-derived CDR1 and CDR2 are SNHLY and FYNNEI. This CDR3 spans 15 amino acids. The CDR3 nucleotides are TGTGCCAGCAGATTACTAGCGGGATTTCCCTACGAGCAGTACTTC. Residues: CASRLLAGFPYEQYF.

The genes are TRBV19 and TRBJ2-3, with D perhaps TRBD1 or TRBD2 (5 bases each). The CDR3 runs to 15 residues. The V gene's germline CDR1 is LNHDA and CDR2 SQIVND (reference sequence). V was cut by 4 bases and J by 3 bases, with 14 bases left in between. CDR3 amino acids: CASSRRGEQTDTQYF. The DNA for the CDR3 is TGTGCCAGTAGTAGACGAGGGGAGCAGACAGATACGCAGTATTTT. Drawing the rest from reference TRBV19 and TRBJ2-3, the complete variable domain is DGGITQSPKYLFRKEGQNVTLSCEQNLNHDAMYWYRQDPGQGLRLIYYSQIVNDFQKGDIAEGYSVSREKKESFPLTVTSAQKNPTAFYLCASSRRGEQTDTQYFGPGTRLTVL.

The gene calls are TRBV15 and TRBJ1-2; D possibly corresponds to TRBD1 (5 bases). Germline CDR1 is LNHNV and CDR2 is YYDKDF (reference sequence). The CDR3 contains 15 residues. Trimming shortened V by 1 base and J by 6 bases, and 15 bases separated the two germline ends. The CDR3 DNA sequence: TGTGCCACCAGCAGAGTCCGGGAAGGCAGGGATGGCTACACCTTC. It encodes CATSRVREGRDGYTF.

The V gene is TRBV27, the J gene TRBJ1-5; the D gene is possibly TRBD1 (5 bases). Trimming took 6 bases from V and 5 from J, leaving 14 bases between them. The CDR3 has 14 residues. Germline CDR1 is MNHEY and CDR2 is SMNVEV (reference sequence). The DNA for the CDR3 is TGTGCCAGCAGGTCCAGACAGTTTGATCAGCCCCAGCATTTT. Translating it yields CASRSRQFDQPQHF.

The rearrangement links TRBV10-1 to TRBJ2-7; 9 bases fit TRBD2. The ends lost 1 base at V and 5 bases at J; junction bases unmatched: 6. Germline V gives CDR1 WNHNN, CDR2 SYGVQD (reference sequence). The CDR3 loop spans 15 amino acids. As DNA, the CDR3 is TGCGCCAGCAGTGAGTTAGCGGGAGACGTCGACGAGCAGTACTTC. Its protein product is CASSELAGDVDEQYF.

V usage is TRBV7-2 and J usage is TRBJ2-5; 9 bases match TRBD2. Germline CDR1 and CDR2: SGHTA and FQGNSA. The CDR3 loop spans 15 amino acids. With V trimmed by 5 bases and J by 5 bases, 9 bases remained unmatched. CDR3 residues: CASSQNSGGGETQYF. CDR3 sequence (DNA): TGTGCCAGCAGCCAAAATAGCGGGGGAGGCGAGACCCAGTACTTC.

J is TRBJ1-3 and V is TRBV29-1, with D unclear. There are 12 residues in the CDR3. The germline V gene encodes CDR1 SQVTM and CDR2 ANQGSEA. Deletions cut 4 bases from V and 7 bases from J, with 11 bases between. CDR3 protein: CSVGDTQNTIYF. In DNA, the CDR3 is TGCAGCGTTGGAGACACCCAGAACACCATATATTTT.

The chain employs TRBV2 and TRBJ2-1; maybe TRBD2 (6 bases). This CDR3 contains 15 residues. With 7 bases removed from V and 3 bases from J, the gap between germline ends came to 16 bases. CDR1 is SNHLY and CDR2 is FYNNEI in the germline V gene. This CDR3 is CASTPISGSYNEQFF. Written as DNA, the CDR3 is TGTGCCAGCACCCCCATTAGCGGAAGCTACAATGAGCAGTTCTTC.

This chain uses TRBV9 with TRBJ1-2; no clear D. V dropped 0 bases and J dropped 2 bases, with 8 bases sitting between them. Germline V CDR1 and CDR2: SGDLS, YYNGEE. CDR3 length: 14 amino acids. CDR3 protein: CASSVDLGNYGYTF. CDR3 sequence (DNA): TGTGCCAGCAGCGTAGACTTAGGGAACTATGGCTACACCTTC.

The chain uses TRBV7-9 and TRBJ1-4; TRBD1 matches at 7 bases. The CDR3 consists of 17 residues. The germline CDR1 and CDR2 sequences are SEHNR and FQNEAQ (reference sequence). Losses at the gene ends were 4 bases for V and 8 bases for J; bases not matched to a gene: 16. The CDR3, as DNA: TGTGCCAGCAGCTCCCCTTTTCGAAGACAGGGAAGAGAAAAACTGTTTTTT. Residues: CASSSPFRRQGREKLFF. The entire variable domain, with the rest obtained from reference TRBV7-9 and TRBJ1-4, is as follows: DTGVSQNPRHKITKRGQNVTFRCDPISEHNRLYWYRQTLGQGPEFLTYFQNEAQLEKSRLLSDRFSAERPKGSFSTLEIQRTEQGDSAMYLCASSSPFRRQGREKLFFGSGTQLSVL.